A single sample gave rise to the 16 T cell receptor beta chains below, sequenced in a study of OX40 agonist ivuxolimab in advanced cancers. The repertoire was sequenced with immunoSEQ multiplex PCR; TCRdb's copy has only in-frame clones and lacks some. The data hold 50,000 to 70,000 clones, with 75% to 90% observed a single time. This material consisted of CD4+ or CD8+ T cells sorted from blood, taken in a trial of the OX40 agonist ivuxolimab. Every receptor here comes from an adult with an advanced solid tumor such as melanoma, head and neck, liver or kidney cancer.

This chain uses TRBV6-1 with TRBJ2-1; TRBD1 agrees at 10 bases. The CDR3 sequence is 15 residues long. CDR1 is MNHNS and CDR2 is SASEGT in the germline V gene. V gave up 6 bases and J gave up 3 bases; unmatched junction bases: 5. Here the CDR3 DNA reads TGTGCCAGCAGGAAGGACAGGGGGTACTACAATGAGCAGTTCTTC. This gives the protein CASRKDRGYYNEQFF.

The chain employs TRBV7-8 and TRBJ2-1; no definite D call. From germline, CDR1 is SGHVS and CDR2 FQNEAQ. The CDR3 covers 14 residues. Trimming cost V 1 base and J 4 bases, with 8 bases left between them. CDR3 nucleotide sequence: TGTGCCAGCAGCTTAGGTGGGTTGTACAATGAGCAGTTCTTC. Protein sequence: CASSLGGLYNEQFF.

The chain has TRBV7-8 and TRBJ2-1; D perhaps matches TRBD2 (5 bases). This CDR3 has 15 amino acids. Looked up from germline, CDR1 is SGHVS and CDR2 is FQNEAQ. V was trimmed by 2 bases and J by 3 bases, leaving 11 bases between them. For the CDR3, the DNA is TGTGCCAGCAGCTTAATGTCGGGGTTCTACAATGAGCAGTTCTTC. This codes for CASSLMSGFYNEQFF.

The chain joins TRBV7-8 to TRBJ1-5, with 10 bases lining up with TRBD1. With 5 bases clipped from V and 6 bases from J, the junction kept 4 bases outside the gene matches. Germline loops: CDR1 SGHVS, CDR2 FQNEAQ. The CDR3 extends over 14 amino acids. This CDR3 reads CASSETGGSQPQHF. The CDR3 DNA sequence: TGTGCCAGCAGCGAGACAGGGGGCTCTCAGCCCCAGCATTTT.

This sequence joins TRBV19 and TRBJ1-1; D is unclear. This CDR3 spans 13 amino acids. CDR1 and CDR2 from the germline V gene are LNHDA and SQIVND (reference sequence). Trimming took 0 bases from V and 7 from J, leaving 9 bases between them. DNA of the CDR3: TGTGCCAGTAGTATAGATCTCGAGGGTGAAGCTTTCTTT. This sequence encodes CASSIDLEGEAFF.

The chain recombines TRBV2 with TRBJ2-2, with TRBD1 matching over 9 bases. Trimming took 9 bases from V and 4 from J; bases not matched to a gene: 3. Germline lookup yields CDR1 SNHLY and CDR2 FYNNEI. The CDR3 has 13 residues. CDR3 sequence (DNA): TGTGCCAGGGGACAGGGCGGCACCGGGGAGCTGTTTTTT. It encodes CARGQGGTGELFF.

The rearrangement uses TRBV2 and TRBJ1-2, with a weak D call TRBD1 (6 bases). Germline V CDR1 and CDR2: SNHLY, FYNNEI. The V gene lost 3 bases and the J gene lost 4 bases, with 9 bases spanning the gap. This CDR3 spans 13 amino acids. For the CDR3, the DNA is TGTGCCAGCAGTGACCGGGGGGCCTATGGCTACACCTTC. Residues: CASSDRGAYGYTF.

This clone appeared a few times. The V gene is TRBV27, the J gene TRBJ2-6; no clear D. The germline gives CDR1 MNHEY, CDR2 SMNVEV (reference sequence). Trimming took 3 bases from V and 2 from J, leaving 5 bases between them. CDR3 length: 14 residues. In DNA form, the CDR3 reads TGTGCCAGCAGTTTGATGGCTGGGGCCAACGTCCTGACTTTC. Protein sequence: CASSLMAGANVLTF.

The CDR3 sequence is CASSLGQGYTEAFF. Here the CDR3 DNA reads TGCGCCAGCAGCTTGGGACAGGGGTACACTGAAGCTTTCTTT. This chain connects TRBV5-1 to TRBJ1-1; 8 bases fit TRBD1. The CDR3 sequence is 14 residues long. The trim removed 0 bases at V and 3 bases at J, leaving 1 base unmatched. Germline values: CDR1 SGHRS, CDR2 YFSETQ.

The chain's CDR3 is CAWSDGGMNTEAFF. The CDR3 DNA reads TGTGCCTGGAGTGACGGGGGAATGAACACTGAAGCTTTCTTT. The chain is built from TRBV30 and TRBJ1-1; tentatively, D is TRBD1 (5 bases). The V end was cut by 1 base, the J end by 0 bases, with 9 bases between. This CDR3 is 14 amino acids long. Per germline, CDR1 GTSNPN and CDR2 SVGIG (reference sequence).

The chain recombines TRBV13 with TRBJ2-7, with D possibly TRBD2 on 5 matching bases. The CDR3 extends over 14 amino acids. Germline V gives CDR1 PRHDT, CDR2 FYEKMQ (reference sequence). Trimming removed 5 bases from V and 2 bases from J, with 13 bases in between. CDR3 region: CASSAQRSPYEQYF. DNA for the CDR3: TGTGCCAGCAGCGCTCAGCGGAGCCCCTACGAGCAGTACTTC.

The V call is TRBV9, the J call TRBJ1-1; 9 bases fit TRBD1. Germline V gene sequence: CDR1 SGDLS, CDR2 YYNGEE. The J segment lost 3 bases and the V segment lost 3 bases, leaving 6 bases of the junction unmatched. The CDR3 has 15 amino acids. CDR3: CASSGWTGVDTEAFF. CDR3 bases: TGTGCCAGCAGCGGATGGACAGGGGTCGACACTGAAGCTTTCTTT.

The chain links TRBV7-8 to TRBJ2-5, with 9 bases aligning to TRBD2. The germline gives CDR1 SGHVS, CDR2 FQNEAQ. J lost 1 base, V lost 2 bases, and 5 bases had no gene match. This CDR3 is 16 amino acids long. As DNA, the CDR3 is TGTGCCAGCAGCTTATTTGAGGGACTAGCCCAAGAGACCCAGTACTTC. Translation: CASSLFEGLAQETQYF.

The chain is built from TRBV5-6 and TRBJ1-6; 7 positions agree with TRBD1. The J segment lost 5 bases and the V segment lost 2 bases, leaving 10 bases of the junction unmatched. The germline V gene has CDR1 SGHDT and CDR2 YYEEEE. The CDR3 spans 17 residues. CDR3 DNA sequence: TGTGCCAGCAGCTTCTTAACAGGGGACTTAGATAATTCACCCCTCCACTTT. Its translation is CASSFLTGDLDNSPLHF.

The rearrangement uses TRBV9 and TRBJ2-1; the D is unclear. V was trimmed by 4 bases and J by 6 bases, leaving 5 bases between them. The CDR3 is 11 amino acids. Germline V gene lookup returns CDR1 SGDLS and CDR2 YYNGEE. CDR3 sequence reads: CASSSSNEQFF. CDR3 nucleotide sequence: TGTGCCAGCAGCTCGAGCAATGAGCAGTTCTTC.

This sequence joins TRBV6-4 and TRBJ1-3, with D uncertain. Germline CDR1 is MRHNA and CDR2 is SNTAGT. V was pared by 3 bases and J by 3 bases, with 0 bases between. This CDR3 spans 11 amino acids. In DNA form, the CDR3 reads TGTGCCAGCAGTGATGGAAACACCATATATTTT. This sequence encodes CASSDGNTIYF.